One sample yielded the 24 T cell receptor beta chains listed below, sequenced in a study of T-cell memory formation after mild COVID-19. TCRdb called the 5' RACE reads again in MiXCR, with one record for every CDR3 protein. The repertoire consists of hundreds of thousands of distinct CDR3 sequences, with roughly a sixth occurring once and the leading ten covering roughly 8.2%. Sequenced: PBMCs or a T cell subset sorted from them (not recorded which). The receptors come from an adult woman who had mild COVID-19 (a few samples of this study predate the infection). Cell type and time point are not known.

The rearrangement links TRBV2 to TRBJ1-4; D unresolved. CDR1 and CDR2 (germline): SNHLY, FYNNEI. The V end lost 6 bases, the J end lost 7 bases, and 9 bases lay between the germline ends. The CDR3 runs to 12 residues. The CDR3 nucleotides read TGTGCCAGCAGCCATTACATTGAAAAACTGTTTTTT. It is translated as CASSHYIEKLFF.

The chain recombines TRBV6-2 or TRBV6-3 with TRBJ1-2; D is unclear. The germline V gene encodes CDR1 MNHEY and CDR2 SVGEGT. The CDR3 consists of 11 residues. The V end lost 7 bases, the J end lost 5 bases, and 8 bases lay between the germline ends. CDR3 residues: CASNAWYGYTF. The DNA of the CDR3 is TGTGCCAGCAATGCGTGGTATGGCTACACCTTC.

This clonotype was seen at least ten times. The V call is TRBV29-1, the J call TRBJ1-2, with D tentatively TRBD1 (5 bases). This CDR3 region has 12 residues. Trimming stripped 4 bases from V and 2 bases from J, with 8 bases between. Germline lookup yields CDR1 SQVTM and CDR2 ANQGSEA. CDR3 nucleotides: TGCAGCGTTGGTGGGGGAAACTATGGCTACACCTTC. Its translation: CSVGGGNYGYTF.

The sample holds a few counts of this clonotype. The CDR3 DNA reads as TGTGCCAGCACTCTGGGACTAGCGGGGTCCTACAATGAGCAGTTCTTC. Its protein product is CASTLGLAGSYNEQFF. V gene TRBV12-3 or TRBV12-4 combines with J gene TRBJ2-1; TRBD2 matches at 13 bases. The CDR3 is 16 amino acids. V lost 7 bases to trimming and J lost 1 base; unmatched junction nucleotides: 4.

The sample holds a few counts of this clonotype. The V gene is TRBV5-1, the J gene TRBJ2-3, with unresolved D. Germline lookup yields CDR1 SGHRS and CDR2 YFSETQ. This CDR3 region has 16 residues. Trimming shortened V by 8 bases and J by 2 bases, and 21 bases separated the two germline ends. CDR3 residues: CASKQSVATSTDTQYF. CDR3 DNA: TGCGCCAGTAAGCAGTCTGTGGCGACCTCCACAGATACGCAGTATTTT. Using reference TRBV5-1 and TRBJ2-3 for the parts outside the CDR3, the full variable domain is KAGVTQTPRYLIKTRGQQVTLSCSPISGHRSVSWYQQTPGQGLQFLFEYFSETQRNKGNFPGRFSGRQFSNSRSEMNVSTLELGDSALYLCASKQSVATSTDTQYFGPGTRLTVL.

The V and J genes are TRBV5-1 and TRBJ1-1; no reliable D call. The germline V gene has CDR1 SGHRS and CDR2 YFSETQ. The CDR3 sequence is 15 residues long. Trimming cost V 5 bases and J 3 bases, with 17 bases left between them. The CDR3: CASRIQADVYTEAFF. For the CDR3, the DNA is TGCGCCAGCAGGATCCAGGCGGACGTTTACACTGAAGCTTTCTTT.

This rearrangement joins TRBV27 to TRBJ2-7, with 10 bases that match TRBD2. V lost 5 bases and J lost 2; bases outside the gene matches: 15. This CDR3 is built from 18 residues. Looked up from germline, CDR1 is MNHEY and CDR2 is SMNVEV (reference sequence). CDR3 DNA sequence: TGTGCCAGCAGTGCCTACGTAGCGGGAGGACCCATAACCTACGAGCAGTACTTC. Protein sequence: CASSAYVAGGPITYEQYF.

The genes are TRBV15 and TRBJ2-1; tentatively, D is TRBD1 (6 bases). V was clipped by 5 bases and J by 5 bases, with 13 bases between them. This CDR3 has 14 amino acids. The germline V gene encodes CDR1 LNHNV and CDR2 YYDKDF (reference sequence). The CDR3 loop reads CATSEDRFHNEQFF. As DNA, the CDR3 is TGTGCCACCAGCGAAGACAGGTTCCACAATGAGCAGTTCTTC.

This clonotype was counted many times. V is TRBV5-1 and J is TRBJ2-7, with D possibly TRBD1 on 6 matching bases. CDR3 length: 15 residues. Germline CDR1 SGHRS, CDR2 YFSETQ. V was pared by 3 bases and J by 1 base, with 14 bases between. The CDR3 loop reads CASSSSWGPSYEQYF. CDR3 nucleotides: TGCGCCAGCAGCTCTAGCTGGGGGCCTTCCTACGAGCAGTACTTC.

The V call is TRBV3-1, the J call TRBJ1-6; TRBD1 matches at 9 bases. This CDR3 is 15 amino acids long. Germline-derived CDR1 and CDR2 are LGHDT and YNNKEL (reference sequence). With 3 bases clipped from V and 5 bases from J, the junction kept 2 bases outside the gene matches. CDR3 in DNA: TGTGCCAGCAGCCATGGGACAGGGAATAATTCACCCCTCCACTTT. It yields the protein CASSHGTGNNSPLHF.

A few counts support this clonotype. The DNA for the CDR3 is TGTGCCAGCAGCAAGCGACTAGCGGGGGGGTTCTATGAGCAGTTCTTC. It codes for CASSKRLAGGFYEQFF. The chain is built from TRBV9 and TRBJ2-1; 14 nucleotides line up with TRBD2. The J segment lost 8 bases and the V segment lost 4 bases, leaving 8 bases of the junction unmatched. Germline V lookup: CDR1 SGDLS, CDR2 YYNGEE. The CDR3 extends over 16 amino acids.

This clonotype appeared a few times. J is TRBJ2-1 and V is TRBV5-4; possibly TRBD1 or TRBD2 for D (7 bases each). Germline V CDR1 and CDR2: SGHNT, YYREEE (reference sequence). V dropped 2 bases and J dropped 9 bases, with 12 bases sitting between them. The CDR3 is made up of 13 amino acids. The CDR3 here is CASSLAGGVEQFF. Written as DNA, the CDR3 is TGTGCCAGCAGCTTAGCAGGGGGGGTTGAGCAGTTCTTC.

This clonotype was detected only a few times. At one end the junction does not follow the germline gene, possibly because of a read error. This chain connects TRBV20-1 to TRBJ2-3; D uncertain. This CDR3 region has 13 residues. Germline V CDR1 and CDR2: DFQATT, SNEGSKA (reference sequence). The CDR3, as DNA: TGCAGTGCTAGAGGCCCTGGGCCTCATACACAGTATTTT. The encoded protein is CSARGPGPHTQYF.

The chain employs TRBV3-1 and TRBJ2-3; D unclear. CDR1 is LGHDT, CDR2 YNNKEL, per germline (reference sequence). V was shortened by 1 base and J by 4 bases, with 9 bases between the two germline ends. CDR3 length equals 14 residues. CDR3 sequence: CASSQAVAADTQYF. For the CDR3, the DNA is TGTGCCAGCAGCCAAGCGGTCGCGGCAGATACGCAGTATTTT.

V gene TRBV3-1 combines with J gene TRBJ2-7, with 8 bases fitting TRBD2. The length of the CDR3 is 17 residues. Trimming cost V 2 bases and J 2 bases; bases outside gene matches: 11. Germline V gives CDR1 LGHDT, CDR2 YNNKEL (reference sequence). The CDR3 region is CASSQLSPGGAAYEQYF. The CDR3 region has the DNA TGTGCCAGCAGCCAACTCTCCCCCGGGGGGGCGGCCTACGAGCAGTACTTC.

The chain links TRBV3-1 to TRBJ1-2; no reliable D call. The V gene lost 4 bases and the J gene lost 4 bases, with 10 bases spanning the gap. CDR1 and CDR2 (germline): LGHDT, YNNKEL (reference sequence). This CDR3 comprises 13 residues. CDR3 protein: CASSPKDLYGYTF. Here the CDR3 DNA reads TGTGCCAGCAGCCCTAAAGACCTCTATGGCTACACCTTC.

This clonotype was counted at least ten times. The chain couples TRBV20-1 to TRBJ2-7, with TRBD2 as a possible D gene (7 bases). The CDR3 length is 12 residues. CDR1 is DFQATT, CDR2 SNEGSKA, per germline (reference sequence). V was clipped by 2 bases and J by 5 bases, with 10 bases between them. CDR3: CSARRGGHEQYF. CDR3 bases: TGCAGTGCTAGAAGGGGGGGCCACGAGCAGTACTTC.

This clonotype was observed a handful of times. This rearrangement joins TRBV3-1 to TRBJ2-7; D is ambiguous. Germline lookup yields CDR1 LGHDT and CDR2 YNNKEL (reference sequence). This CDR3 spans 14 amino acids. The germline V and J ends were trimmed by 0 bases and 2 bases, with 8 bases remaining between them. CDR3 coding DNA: TGTGCCAGCAGCCAAGATGGGGTTACCTACGAGCAGTACTTC. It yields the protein CASSQDGVTYEQYF.

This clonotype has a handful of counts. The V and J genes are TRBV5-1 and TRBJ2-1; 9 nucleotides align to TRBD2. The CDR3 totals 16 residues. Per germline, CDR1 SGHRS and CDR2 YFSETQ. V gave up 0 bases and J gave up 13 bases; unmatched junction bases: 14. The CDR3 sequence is CASSLVTSGVPGHQFF. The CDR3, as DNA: TGCGCCAGCAGCTTGGTGACTAGCGGCGTACCTGGTCATCAGTTCTTC.

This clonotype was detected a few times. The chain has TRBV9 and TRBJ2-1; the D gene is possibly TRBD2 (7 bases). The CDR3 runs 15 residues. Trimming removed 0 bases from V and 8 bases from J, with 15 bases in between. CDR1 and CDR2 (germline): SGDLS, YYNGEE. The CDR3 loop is CASSVAGGAFDEQFF. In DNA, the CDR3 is TGTGCCAGCAGCGTAGCGGGGGGCGCCTTTGATGAGCAGTTCTTC.

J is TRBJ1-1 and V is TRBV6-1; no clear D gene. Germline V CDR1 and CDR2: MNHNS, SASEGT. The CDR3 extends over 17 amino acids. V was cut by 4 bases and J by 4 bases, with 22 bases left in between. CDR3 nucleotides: TGTGCCAGCAGTGTTCTTCTCGGGGTAATCGAGAGCACTGAAGCTTTCTTT. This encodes CASSVLLGVIESTEAFF.

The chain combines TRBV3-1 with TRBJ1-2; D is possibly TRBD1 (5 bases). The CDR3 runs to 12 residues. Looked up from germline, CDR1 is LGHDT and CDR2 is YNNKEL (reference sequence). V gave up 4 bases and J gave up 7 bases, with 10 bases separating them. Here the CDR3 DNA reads TGTGCCAGCAGCCGGCAGGGTTCTGGCTACACCTTC. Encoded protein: CASSRQGSGYTF.

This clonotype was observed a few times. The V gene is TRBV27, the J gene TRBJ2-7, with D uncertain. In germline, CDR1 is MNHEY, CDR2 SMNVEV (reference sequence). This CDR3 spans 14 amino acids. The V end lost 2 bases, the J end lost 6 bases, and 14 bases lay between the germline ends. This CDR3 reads CASSLVGSWGEQYF. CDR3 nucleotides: TGTGCCAGCAGTTTAGTCGGCAGTTGGGGCGAGCAGTACTTC.

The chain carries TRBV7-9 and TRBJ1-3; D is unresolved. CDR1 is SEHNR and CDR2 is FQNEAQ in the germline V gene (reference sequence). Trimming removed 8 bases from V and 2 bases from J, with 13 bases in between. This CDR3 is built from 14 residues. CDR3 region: CASGEGSPGNTIYF. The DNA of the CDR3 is TGTGCCAGCGGGGAGGGATCTCCTGGAAACACCATATATTTT.